Below, one T cell receptor beta chain is given with its context. Its antigen has not been determined. One base away there is no much larger clone; base qualities are not given. These data originate in a study of tumor-infiltrating T cells and Merkel cell polyomavirus (TCRdb year 2017). Background for the entire study: In Merkel cell carcinoma patients, the study investigated CD8+ T cells specific for the Merkel cell polyomavirus KLL epitope. Patients came in at different disease stages and had a median follow-up of approximately 2.9 years, ranging from roughly 1.1 to 6.0 years. Patient treatments varied, were not standardized, and included chemotherapy, radiation and immunotherapies. TRB sequencing was performed on KLL-tetramer-sorted cells from blood or tumor-infiltrating lymphocytes in some 15 samples, as well as on roughly twelve matched whole-tumor samples. Most whole-tumor samples were 25-micron curls cut from formalin-fixed, paraffin-embedded tissue blocks. Of all the tumor samples in the study, one was a frozen nodal tumor digest and another was a flash-frozen core biopsy of a metastasis.

The full study reports these points: Significantly improved MCC-specific survival was associated with a higher intratumoral fraction of KLL-specific T cells (about 1.7-18% versus about 0-0.15%). The study examined just one viral epitope, so T cells targeting other Merkel cell polyomavirus epitopes were not captured. More unique KLL-specific clonotypes in tumors (roughly 5-108 vs 0-3) was associated with a significant MCC-specific survival advantage (P = 0.0051). KLL-specific TRB repertoires were diverse and mostly private, with just one public clonotype, shared by two patients, among 397 unique sequences. The small sample size of the study (n ≈ twelve patients) is a limitation.

Preparation of the library involved the immunoSEQ multiplex PCR assay. Genomic DNA extraction, TRB sequencing and normalization were carried out by Adaptive Biotechnologies (Seattle, WA). The original pipeline was this. Clonality was calculated as one minus the Shannon entropy of productive TRB sequences, normalized by log2 of unique productive sequences. KLL-specific clonotypes in tumors were found by matching TCRbeta CDR3 amino acid sequences to the sequences from the tetramer-sorted sample of each patient. In TCRdb, the immuneACCESS table is reduced to in-frame sequences with V and J assigned. These tables do not hold every clone; where another copy was compared, an unresolved V gene accounts for under half, and the others remain unexplained. V and J calls and clone size are copied from that table; D and trimming were computed from the DNA. Present in this sample are around 25,000 clones, around 90% of which were seen just once. The ten largest clones capture roughly 3% of the sample.

Robust positive staining for Merkel cell polyomavirus Large T antigen was observed by immunohistochemistry in the tumors of all patients. The study included some 13 Merkel cell carcinoma patients who had robust KLL-tetramer+ populations, above 0.04% of CD8+ T cells, in blood and/or cultured TIL. All patients were identified as Caucasian, and a median age of roughly 59 years (range about 45 to 77 years) was recorded. Lymph node tumors were analyzed for patients with unknown primaries who presented with nodal disease, or when insufficient primary tissue was available. The sequencing sample was made of lymph node tissue. The sequence derives from a man aged 50-60 years with Merkel cell carcinoma.

The base sequence is TGTGCCAGCAGTCCTCCCCGGACAGGGAAGGCTTACGAGCAGTACTTC. It encodes CASSPPRTGKAYEQYF. Recombination joined TRBV28 with TRBJ2-7; TRBD1 fits 8 bases in the junction. Based on the germline V gene, the CDR1 and CDR2 sequences are MDHEN and SYDVKM. Compared with germline, V lacks 5 bases and J lacks 4 bases; bases without a gene match: 13. Counted from cysteine to phenylalanine, this CDR3 has 16 amino acids. The DNA shown is the 48-base CDR3, in frame from base 1.